Listed below are T cell receptor beta chains from one sample, sequenced in a study of early T cells in non-severe SARS-CoV-2 infection. TCRdb ran MiXCR on the 5' RACE reads and lists one entry per CDR3 protein. This table holds 55,000 to 75,000 distinct CDR3 sequences, 7% to 8% found once. The material sequenced was whole blood. The receptors originated from an adult who was a healthcare worker with PCR-confirmed SARS-CoV-2 infection or an uninfected control (not recorded which). The CDR3 runs from the conserved cysteine through the conserved F or W. D genes are given only for firm matches. Clone size is stated in some rows and not others, as once, few, many or a class when expanded.

CDR3nt: TGCGCCAGCAGCTCGGACAGTACGGATGAAAAACTGTTTTTT; CDR3aa: CASSSDSTDEKLFF; v_gene: TRBV5-1; abundance: .; j_gene: TRBJ1-4; d_gene: .
CDR3nt: TGTGCCAGCAGTTGGGACGGGAGGGCTAATGAAAAACTGTTTTTT; CDR3aa: CASSWDGRANEKLFF; v_gene: TRBV28; abundance: .; j_gene: TRBJ1-4; d_gene: .
CDR3nt: TGTGCCAGTAGTGTGACGGCCATTCAGGCCAAAAACATTCAGTACTTC; CDR3aa: CASSVTAIQAKNIQYF; v_gene: TRBV19; abundance: .; j_gene: TRBJ2-4; d_gene: .
CDR3nt: TGCGCCAGCAGCTTAGGTATCTCGAACACCGGGGAGCTGTTTTTT; CDR3aa: CASSLGISNTGELFF; v_gene: TRBV5-1; abundance: .; j_gene: TRBJ2-2; d_gene: .
CDR3nt: TGTGCCAGCAGCTCCGGGACAGGGGTTCAAGAGACCCAGTACTTC; CDR3aa: CASSSGTGVQETQYF; v_gene: TRBV5-4; abundance: many; j_gene: TRBJ2-5; d_gene: TRBD1
CDR3nt: TGTGCCATCAGTGAGCGAGACTCTGGGGCCAACGTCCTGACTTTC; CDR3aa: CAISERDSGANVLTF; v_gene: TRBV10-3; abundance: many; j_gene: TRBJ2-6; d_gene: .
CDR3nt: TGTGCCAGCTCACCTGCCGGGACAGGAGGCGAGCAGTACTTC; CDR3aa: CASSPAGTGGEQYF; v_gene: TRBV18; abundance: many; j_gene: TRBJ2-7; d_gene: TRBD1
CDR3nt: TGCGCCAGCAGCCTGGCTTGGGGGACAGGGACCTCGAACACTGAAGCTTTCTTT; CDR3aa: CASSLAWGTGTSNTEAFF; v_gene: TRBV4-1; abundance: few; j_gene: TRBJ1-1; d_gene: TRBD1
CDR3nt: TGTGCCAGCAGTGTCTGGTCGATCGGTGGCACAGATACGCAGTATTTT; CDR3aa: CASSVWSIGGTDTQYF; v_gene: TRBV2; abundance: .; j_gene: TRBJ2-3; d_gene: .
CDR3nt: TGTGCCAGCAGCCCGGGACTAGCGGTCTACGAGCAGTACTTC; CDR3aa: CASSPGLAVYEQYF; v_gene: TRBV7-9; abundance: many; j_gene: TRBJ2-7; d_gene: TRBD2
CDR3nt: TGCGCCAGCAGCTTCATAGCGGGGTCAGGCACAGATACGCAGTATTTT; CDR3aa: CASSFIAGSGTDTQYF; v_gene: TRBV5-1; abundance: few; j_gene: TRBJ2-3; d_gene: TRBD2
CDR3nt: TGTGCCAGCAGAAGGGGGCTAGGGACCGGGGAGCTGTTTTTT; CDR3aa: CASRRGLGTGELFF; v_gene: TRBV7-8; abundance: many; j_gene: TRBJ2-2; d_gene: TRBD1
CDR3nt: TGTGCCAGCAGTTTGGACAGGACTAGCACAGATACGCAGTATTTT; CDR3aa: CASSLDRTSTDTQYF; v_gene: TRBV6-1; abundance: many; j_gene: TRBJ2-3; d_gene: TRBD1
CDR3nt: TGTGCCAGCTCACCACGGACTAGCGGGATTACTACCCCTGACAATGAGCAGTTCTTC; CDR3aa: CASSPRTSGITTPDNEQFF; v_gene: TRBV18; abundance: many; j_gene: TRBJ2-1; d_gene: TRBD2
CDR3nt: TGTGCCAGCAGCTTGGAGCCCCGGAACACACAGACGGATACGCAGTATTTT; CDR3aa: CASSLEPRNTQTDTQYF; v_gene: TRBV5-6; abundance: .; j_gene: TRBJ2-3; d_gene: .
CDR3nt: TGTGCCAGCAGTGAGTCGGGACTAAGTAGCGATGAGCAGTTCTTC; CDR3aa: CASSESGLSSDEQFF; v_gene: TRBV25-1; abundance: few; j_gene: TRBJ2-1; d_gene: TRBD2